What follows are 15 T cell receptor beta chains derived from one specimen sequenced in a study of T cell responses to AZD1222 COVID-19 vaccine. Produced via immunoSEQ multiplex PCR; TCRdb's table is partial and in-frame only. This table has more than 140,000 clones, approximately 88% appearing once. Sequencing used peripheral blood, obtained on day 0 of MenACWY control vaccination. These receptors originate from an adult in good health.

The rearrangement joins TRBV5-1 to TRBJ1-5; 8 positions match TRBD1. Germline V lookup: CDR1 SGHRS, CDR2 YFSETQ. J was trimmed by 5 bases and V by 4 bases; bases with no gene match: 5. The CDR3 extends over 14 amino acids. CDR3 bases: TGCGCCAGCAGCAGGACAGGGATGGATCAGCCCCAGCATTTT. Protein sequence: CASSRTGMDQPQHF.

The chain couples TRBV6-2 or TRBV6-3 to TRBJ1-1, with 7 bases aligning to TRBD1. The CDR3 consists of 17 residues. Germline lookup yields CDR1 MNHEY and CDR2 SVGEGT. With V trimmed by 2 bases and J by 5 bases, 14 bases remained unmatched. CDR3 DNA: TGTGCCAGCAGTTACCCCCACGGAAGGGGGCGAGATACTGAAGCTTTCTTT. Its translation is CASSYPHGRGRDTEAFF.

The sample holds a few counts of this clone. The sample holds other DNA sequences that translate to the same CDR3. This chain joins TRBV9 and TRBJ2-7; 8 bases fit TRBD2. Unmatched junction bases numbered 14, after V lost 2 bases and J lost 7 bases. CDR3 length equals 16 residues. Germline V gives CDR1 SGDLS, CDR2 YYNGEE. The CDR3: CASSVGPGGGFGEQYF. DNA for the CDR3: TGTGCCAGCAGCGTGGGTCCCGGGGGGGGATTTGGTGAGCAGTACTTC.

This clone was seen a few times. The V gene is TRBV11-2, the J gene TRBJ1-1; 7 bases align to TRBD1. The CDR3 has 15 amino acids. The germline V gene encodes CDR1 SGHAT and CDR2 FQNNGV. J was trimmed by 6 bases and V by 5 bases; bases with no gene match: 12. The CDR3 loop is CASSKLTGRGPEAFF. The CDR3 DNA sequence: TGTGCCAGCAGCAAGCTGACAGGGAGGGGGCCTGAAGCTTTCTTT.

This clone was picked up one time. This chain uses TRBV6-2 or TRBV6-3 with TRBJ2-7; D might be TRBD2 (6 bases). The V gene's germline CDR1 is MNHEY and CDR2 SVGEGT. The CDR3 is 15 residues long. V was trimmed by 6 bases and J by 0 bases, leaving 15 bases between them. In DNA, the CDR3 is TGTGCCAGCAGCGAACCGGGACTCCGCTCCTACGAGCAGTACTTC. It specifies CASSEPGLRSYEQYF.

The V and J genes are TRBV19 and TRBJ2-2; 7 bases are shared with TRBD1. The trim removed 4 bases at V and 3 bases at J, leaving 5 bases unmatched. This CDR3 spans 15 amino acids. Germline V lookup: CDR1 LNHDA, CDR2 SQIVND (reference sequence). DNA of the CDR3: TGTGCCAGTAGTAAGGACAGGATTTACACCGGGGAGCTGTTTTTT. It is translated as CASSKDRIYTGELFF.

In its sample, this clone was seen once. This chain uses TRBV19 with TRBJ1-2, with D uncertain. The germline gives CDR1 LNHDA, CDR2 SQIVND (reference sequence). Trimming left V 6 bases short and J 4 bases short, with 15 bases between. This CDR3 comprises 14 residues. DNA for the CDR3: TGTGCCAGTAGGGATCCCGCGCGGGGCTATGGCTACACCTTC. Translated, it gives CASRDPARGYGYTF.

The V gene is TRBV4-2, the J gene TRBJ1-3; TRBD1 might be the D (5 bases). The CDR3 runs 14 residues. CDR1 and CDR2 from the germline V gene are LGHNA and YNFKEQ. The V gene lost 4 bases and the J gene lost 5 bases, with 12 bases spanning the gap. The CDR3 DNA sequence: TGTGCCAGCAGCCCCGACAGCGATCGAAACACCATATATTTT. As protein: CASSPDSDRNTIYF.

V is TRBV15 and J is TRBJ1-1; TRBD1 aligns across 11 bases. Losses at the gene ends were 3 bases for V and 5 bases for J; bases not matched to a gene: 5. The CDR3 is made up of 15 amino acids. Germline CDR1 is LNHNV and CDR2 is YYDKDF (reference sequence). CDR3 sequence reads: CATSSRDRGETEAFF. The CDR3 coding sequence is TGTGCCACCAGCAGCCGGGACAGGGGGGAAACTGAAGCTTTCTTT.

In its sample, this clone was seen a few times. This rearrangement joins TRBV28 to TRBJ1-2, with D possibly being TRBD1 (6 bases). This CDR3 contains 13 residues. Germline V gives CDR1 MDHEN, CDR2 SYDVKM. The ends were cut back, 5 bases at V and 8 bases at J, with 15 bases in the middle. DNA for the CDR3: TGTGCCAGCAGTCCCCCCCAGACAGGCGGCTACACCTTC. It specifies CASSPPQTGGYTF.

This rearrangement joins TRBV4-3 to TRBJ2-5; 11 bases match TRBD2. CDR1 LGHNA and CDR2 YSLEER come from the germline V gene. This CDR3 contains 16 residues. The trim removed 1 base at V and 5 bases at J, leaving 6 bases unmatched. CDR3 bases: TGCGCCAGCAGCCAAGTTACTAGCGGGAGTGGGGAGACCCAGTACTTC. Its translation is CASSQVTSGSGETQYF.

This chain uses TRBV7-2 with TRBJ1-4; no clear D. Germline CDR1 and CDR2: SGHTA and FQGNSA. The length of the CDR3 is 16 residues. Trimming stripped 2 bases from V and 5 bases from J, with 15 bases between. The CDR3 DNA sequence: TGTGCCAGCAGCTTAAGATCGGGTTTAGGGAATGAAAAACTGTTTTTT. This sequence encodes CASSLRSGLGNEKLFF.

The rearrangement joins TRBV11-3 to TRBJ1-6; D may be TRBD1 (5 bases). This CDR3 contains 14 residues. Looked up from germline, CDR1 is SGHNT and CDR2 is YENEEA. V lost 1 base to trimming and J lost 10 bases, with 11 bases between them. CDR3 amino acids: CASSLAGSGSPLHF. CDR3 coding DNA: TGTGCCAGCAGCTTAGCAGGGTCGGGGTCACCCCTCCACTTT.

This chain connects TRBV11-3 to TRBJ2-1; TRBD2 matches 11 bases. Unmatched junction bases numbered 9, after V lost 5 bases and J lost 6 bases. The germline CDR1 and CDR2 sequences are SGHNT and YENEEA. The CDR3 has 16 residues. The DNA of the CDR3 is TGTGCCAGCAGCACTGGACTAGCGGGTGGGTTCAATGAGCAGTTCTTC. This translates into CASSTGLAGGFNEQFF. The full variable domain, in which reference TRBV11-3 and TRBJ2-1 provide the parts outside the CDR3, is EAGVVQSPRYKIIEKKQPVAFWCNPISGHNTLYWYLQNLGQGPELLIRYENEEAVDDSQLPKDRFSAERLKGVDSTLKIQPAELGDSAVYLCASSTGLAGGFNEQFFGPGTRLTVL.

As to this clone: Compared with germline, one end of the junction differs, possibly owing to a read error. The rearrangement uses TRBV5-1 and TRBJ2-7; 9 bases are a match to TRBD1. Germline CDR1 reads SGHRS; CDR2 reads YFSETQ. The CDR3 is made up of 14 amino acids. This CDR3 is CASTLGQGHYEQYF. CDR3 DNA sequence: TGCGCCAGCACCTTGGGACAGGGACACTACGAGCAGTACTTC.